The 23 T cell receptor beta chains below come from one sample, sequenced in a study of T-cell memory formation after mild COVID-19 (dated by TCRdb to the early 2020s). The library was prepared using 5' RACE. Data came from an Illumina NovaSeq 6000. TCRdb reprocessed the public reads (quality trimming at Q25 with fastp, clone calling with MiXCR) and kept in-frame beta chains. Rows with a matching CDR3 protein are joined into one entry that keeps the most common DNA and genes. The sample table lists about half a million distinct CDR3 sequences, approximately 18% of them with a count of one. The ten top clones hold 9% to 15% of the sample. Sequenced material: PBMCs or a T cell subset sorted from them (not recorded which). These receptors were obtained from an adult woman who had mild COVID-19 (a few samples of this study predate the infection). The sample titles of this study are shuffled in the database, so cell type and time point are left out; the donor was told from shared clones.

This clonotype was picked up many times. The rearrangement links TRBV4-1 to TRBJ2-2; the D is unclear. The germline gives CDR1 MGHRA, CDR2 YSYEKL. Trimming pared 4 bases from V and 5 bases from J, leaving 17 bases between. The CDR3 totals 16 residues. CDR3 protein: CASSPVIQRRTGELFF. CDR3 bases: TGCGCCAGCAGCCCCGTCATACAGCGCCGAACCGGGGAGCTGTTTTTT.

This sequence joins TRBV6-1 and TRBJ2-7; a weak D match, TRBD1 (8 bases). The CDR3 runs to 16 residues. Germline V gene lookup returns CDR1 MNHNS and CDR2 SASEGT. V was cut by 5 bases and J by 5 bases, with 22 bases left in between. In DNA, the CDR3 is TGTGCCAGCAGTCCGGACGGACAGGGAGGGAGAAACGAGCAGTACTTC. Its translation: CASSPDGQGGRNEQYF.

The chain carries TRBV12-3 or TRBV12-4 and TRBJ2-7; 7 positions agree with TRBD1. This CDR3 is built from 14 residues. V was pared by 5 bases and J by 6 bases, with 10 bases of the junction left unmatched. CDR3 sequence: CASSMGQILSEQYF. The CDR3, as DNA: TGTGCCAGCAGTATGGGACAGATTCTCTCCGAGCAGTACTTC.

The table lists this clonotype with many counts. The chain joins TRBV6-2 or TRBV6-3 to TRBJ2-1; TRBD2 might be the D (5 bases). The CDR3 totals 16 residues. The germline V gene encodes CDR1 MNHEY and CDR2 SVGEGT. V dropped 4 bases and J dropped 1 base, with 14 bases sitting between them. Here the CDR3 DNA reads TGTGCCAGCAGTTCCTCGACTGGGAGATCCTACAATGAGCAGTTCTTC. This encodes CASSSSTGRSYNEQFF.

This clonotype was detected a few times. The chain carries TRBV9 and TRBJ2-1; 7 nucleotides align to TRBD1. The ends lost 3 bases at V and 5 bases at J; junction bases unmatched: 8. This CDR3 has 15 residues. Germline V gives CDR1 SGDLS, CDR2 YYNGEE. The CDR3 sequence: CASSEGVGQNNEQFF. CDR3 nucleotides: TGTGCCAGCAGCGAGGGGGTGGGACAGAACAATGAGCAGTTCTTC.

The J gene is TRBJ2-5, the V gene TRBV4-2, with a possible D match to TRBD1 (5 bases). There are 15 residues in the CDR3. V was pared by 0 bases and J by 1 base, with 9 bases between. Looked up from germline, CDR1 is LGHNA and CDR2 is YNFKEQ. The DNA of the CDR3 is TGTGCCAGCAGCCAAGATGGGGCTAGCCAAGAGACCCAGTACTTC. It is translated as CASSQDGASQETQYF.

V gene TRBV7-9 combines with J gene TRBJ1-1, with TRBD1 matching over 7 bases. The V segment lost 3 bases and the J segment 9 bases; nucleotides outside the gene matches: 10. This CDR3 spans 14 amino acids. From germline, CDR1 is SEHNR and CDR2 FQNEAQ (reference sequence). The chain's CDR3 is CASSFGTVELQAFF. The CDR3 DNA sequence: TGTGCCAGCAGCTTCGGGACAGTTGAGTTACAAGCTTTCTTT.

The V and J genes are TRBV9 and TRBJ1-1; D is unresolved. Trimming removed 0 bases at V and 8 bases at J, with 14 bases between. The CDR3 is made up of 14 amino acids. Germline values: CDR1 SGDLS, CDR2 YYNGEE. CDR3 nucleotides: TGTGCCAGCAGCGTAGCTCCCCTGGGGAGGGAAGCTTTCTTT. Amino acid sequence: CASSVAPLGREAFF.

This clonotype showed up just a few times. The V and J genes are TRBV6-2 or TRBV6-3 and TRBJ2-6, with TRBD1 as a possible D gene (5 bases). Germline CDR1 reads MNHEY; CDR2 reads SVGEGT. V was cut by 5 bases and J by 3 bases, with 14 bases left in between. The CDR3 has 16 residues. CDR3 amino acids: CASSPSGAGGANVLTF. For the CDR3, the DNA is TGTGCCAGCAGTCCCTCTGGGGCAGGTGGGGCCAACGTCCTGACTTTC.

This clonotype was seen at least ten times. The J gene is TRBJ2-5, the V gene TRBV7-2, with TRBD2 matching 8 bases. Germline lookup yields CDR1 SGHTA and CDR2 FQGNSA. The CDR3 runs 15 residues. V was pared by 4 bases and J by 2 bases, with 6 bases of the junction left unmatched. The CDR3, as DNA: TGTGCCAGCAGCTCGGGCTTAGCGGGGCAAGAGACCCAGTACTTC. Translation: CASSSGLAGQETQYF.

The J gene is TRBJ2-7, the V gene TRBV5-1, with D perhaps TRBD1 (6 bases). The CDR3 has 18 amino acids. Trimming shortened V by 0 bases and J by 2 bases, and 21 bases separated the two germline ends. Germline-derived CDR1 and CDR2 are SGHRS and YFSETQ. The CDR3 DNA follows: TGCGCCAGCAGCTTGGAAGCCCACGGGACATTGATTACCTACGAGCAGTACTTC. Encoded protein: CASSLEAHGTLITYEQYF.

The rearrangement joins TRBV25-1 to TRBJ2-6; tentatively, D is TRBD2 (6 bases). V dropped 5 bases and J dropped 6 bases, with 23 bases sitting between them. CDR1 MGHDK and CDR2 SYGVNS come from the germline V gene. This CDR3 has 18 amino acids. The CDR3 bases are TGTGCCAGCAGTTCCCGGAGTAGCGGAGATGGGGAGGCCAACGTCCTGACTTTC. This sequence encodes CASSSRSSGDGEANVLTF.

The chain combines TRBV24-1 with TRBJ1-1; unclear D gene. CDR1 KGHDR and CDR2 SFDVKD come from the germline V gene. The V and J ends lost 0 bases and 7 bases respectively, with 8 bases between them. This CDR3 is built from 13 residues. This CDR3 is CATSDLGDGEAFF. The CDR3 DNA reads TGTGCCACCAGTGATTTGGGAGACGGTGAAGCTTTCTTT.

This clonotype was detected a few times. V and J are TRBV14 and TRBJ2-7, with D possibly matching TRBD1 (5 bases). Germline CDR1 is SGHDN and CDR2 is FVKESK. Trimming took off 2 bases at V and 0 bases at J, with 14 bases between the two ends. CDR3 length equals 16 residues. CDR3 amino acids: CASSQLSQAISYEQYF. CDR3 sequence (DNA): TGTGCCAGCAGCCAACTCTCACAGGCTATCTCCTACGAGCAGTACTTC. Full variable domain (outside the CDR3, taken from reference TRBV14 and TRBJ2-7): EAGVTQFPSHSVIEKGQTVTLRCDPISGHDNLYWYRRVMGKEIKFLLHFVKESKQDESGMPNNRFLAERTGGTYSTLKVQPAELEDSGVYFCASSQLSQAISYEQYFGPGTRLTVT.

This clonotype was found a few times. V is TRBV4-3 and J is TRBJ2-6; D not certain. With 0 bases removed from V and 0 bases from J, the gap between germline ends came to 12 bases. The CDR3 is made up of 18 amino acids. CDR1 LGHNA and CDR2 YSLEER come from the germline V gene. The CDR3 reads CASSQERKGSSGANVLTF. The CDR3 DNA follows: TGCGCCAGCAGCCAAGAAAGGAAGGGTTCCTCTGGGGCCAACGTCCTGACTTTC.

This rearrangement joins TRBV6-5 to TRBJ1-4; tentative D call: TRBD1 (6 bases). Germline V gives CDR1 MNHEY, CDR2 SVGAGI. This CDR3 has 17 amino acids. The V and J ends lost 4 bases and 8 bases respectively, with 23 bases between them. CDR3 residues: CASSSRMRTVGEEKLFF. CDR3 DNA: TGTGCCAGCAGTTCCCGAATGAGGACAGTGGGGGAAGAAAAACTGTTTTTT.

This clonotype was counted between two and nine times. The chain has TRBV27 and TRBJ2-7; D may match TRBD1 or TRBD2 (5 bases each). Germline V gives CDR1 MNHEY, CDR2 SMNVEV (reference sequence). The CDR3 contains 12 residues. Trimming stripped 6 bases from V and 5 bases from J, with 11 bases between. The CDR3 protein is CASSYGGNEQYF. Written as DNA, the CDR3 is TGTGCCAGCAGCTATGGGGGAAACGAGCAGTACTTC.

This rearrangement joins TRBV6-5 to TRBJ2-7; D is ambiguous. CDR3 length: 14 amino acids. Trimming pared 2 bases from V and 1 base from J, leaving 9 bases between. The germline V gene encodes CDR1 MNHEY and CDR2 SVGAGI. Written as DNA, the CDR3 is TGTGCCAGCAGTTACACCAGGAATTCCTACGAGCAGTACTTC. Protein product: CASSYTRNSYEQYF.

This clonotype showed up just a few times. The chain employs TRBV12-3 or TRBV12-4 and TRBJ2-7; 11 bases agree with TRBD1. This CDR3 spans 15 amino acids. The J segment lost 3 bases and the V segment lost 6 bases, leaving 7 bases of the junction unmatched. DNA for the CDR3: TGTGCCAGCAGCTCGAGGGGGACAGGGGGCTACGAGCAGTACTTC. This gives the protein CASSSRGTGGYEQYF.

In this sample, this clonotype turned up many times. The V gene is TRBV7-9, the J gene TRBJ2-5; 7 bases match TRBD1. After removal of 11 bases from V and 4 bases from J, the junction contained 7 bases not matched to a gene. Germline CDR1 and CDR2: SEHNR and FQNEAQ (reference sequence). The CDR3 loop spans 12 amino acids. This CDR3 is CAGGQSRETQYF. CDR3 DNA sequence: TGTGCCGGGGGACAGTCGAGAGAGACCCAGTACTTC.

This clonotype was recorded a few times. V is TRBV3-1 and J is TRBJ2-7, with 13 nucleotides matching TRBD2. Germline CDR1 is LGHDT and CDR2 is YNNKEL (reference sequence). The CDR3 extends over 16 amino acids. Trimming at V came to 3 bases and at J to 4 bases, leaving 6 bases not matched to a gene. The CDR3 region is CASSHRTSGSFYEQYF. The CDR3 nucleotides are TGTGCCAGCAGCCATCGGACTAGCGGGAGTTTTTACGAGCAGTACTTC.

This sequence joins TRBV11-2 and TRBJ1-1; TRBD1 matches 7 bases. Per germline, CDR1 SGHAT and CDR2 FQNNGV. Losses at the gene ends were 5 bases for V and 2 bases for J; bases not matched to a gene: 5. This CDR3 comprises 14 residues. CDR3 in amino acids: CASSPGGANTEAFF. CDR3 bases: TGTGCCAGCAGCCCAGGGGGGGCTAACACTGAAGCTTTCTTT.

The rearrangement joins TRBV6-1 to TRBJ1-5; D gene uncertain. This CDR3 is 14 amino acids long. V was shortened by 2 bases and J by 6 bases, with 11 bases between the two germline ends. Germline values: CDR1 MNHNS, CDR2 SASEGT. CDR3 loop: CASSEQAVGQPQHF. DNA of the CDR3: TGTGCCAGCAGTGAACAGGCGGTGGGTCAGCCCCAGCATTTT.